The 9 T cell receptor beta chains below all came from one sample that was sequenced in a study of blood T cell repertoires in COVID-19. TCRdb's table, derived via immunoSEQ multiplex PCR, lists solely in-frame clones and lacks some. The sample has about 180,000 clones, approximately 80% seen once. Sequenced: PBMCs or T cells enriched from blood (not recorded which). Receptors originate from a man aged 60 to 75 who had been exposed to COVID-19.

The V and J genes are TRBV7-2 and TRBJ1-3; D remains ambiguous. Germline V gene data show CDR1 as SGHTA and CDR2 as FQGNSA. The CDR3 length is 17 residues. Trimming removed 3 bases at V and 0 bases at J, with 15 bases between. CDR3 in amino acids: CASSFGRADLSGNTIYF. The CDR3 DNA is TGTGCCAGCAGCTTTGGGAGGGCCGATCTCTCTGGAAACACCATATATTTT.

This clone was counted many times. CDR3 sequence reads: CASSRTGGADTGELFF. The CDR3 nucleotides read TGTGCCAGCAGCCGAACAGGGGGAGCAGACACCGGGGAGCTGTTTTTT. The chain combines TRBV7-3 with TRBJ2-2; 8 nucleotides agree with TRBD1. Germline V gene sequence: CDR1 SGHTA, CDR2 FQGTGA. Trimming removed 5 bases from V and 3 bases from J; junction bases left unmatched: 8. The CDR3 loop spans 16 amino acids. The whole variable domain, filled in from reference TRBV7-3 and TRBJ2-2, reads GAGVSQTPSNKVTEKGKYVELRCDPISGHTALYWYRQSLGQGPEFLIYFQGTGAADDSGLPNDRFFAVRPEGSVSTLKIQRTERGDSAVYLCASSRTGGADTGELFFGEGSRLTVL.

The chain is built from TRBV3-1 (or the pseudogene TRBV3-2) and TRBJ2-7; 7 bases map to TRBD1. Per germline, CDR1 LGHDT and CDR2 YNNKEL (reference sequence). CDR3 length: 13 amino acids. Trimming took 1 base from V and 6 from J; bases not matched to a gene: 3. This CDR3 reads CASSQGQGSEQYF. CDR3 nucleotide sequence: TGTGCCAGCAGCCAAGGACAGGGCTCCGAGCAGTACTTC.

This chain uses TRBV7-2 with TRBJ1-3, with 10 nucleotides matching TRBD1. Germline CDR1 is SGHTA and CDR2 is FQGNSA. The CDR3 loop spans 15 amino acids. After removal of 4 bases from V and 4 bases from J, the junction contained 4 bases not matched to a gene. The CDR3 region is CASSSTGGIGNTIYF. In DNA form, the CDR3 reads TGTGCCAGCAGCTCGACAGGGGGCATAGGAAACACCATATATTTT.

This clone was counted a few times. CDR3 nucleotide sequence: TGTGCCAGCAGTTTCGTCGGGATCAATCAGCCCCAGCATTTT. Its translation is CASSFVGINQPQHF. The rearrangement joins TRBV7-8 to TRBJ1-5; D is ambiguous. V lost 6 bases and J 3 bases, leaving 12 bases between the germline ends. CDR3 length: 14 amino acids. The germline V gene encodes CDR1 SGHVS and CDR2 FQNEAQ.

This clone came up once. The chain uses TRBV28 and TRBJ1-6; 9 bases line up with TRBD1. Germline V CDR1 and CDR2: MDHEN, SYDVKM. The CDR3 is 14 residues long. V shed 5 bases and J 10 bases; nucleotides not matched to a gene: 6. CDR3 sequence (DNA): TGTGCCAGCAGTCGCCGACAGGGGGTCTCACCCCTCCACTTT. Its translation: CASSRRQGVSPLHF.

This clone is a singleton in its sample. The chain uses TRBV24-1 and TRBJ2-3; 7 nucleotides line up with TRBD2. The CDR3 consists of 15 residues. After removal of 7 bases from V and 0 bases from J, the junction contained 6 bases not matched to a gene. Germline V gene data show CDR1 as KGHDR and CDR2 as SFDVKD. The DNA for the CDR3 is TGTGCCACCAGCGGGAGGCCGGGAAGCACAGATACGCAGTATTTT. It encodes CATSGRPGSTDTQYF.

This clone appeared a few times. The chain links TRBV12-5 to TRBJ2-7, with a weak D call TRBD1 (6 bases). Deletions cut 6 bases from V and 4 bases from J, with 13 bases between. Germline CDR1 LGHNT, CDR2 FRNRAP. CDR3 length: 13 residues. CDR3 loop: CASGPTGWYEQYF. The CDR3 DNA is TGTGCTAGTGGGCCAACAGGGTGGTACGAGCAGTACTTC.

The chain joins TRBV29-1 to TRBJ1-1; no clear D gene. The V gene lost 2 bases and the J gene lost 4 bases, with 8 bases spanning the gap. The CDR3 runs to 12 residues. Germline V gives CDR1 SQVTM, CDR2 ANQGSEA. CDR3 amino acids: CSVERGGTEAFF. CDR3 sequence (DNA): TGCAGCGTTGAACGGGGTGGCACTGAAGCTTTCTTT.